A single sample is the source of the 31 T cell receptor beta chains below, sequenced in a study of T cells in Graves' hyperthyroidism and ophthalmopathy. TCR beta CDR3 regions were amplified from RNA. HTBI primers were employed in a first-round RT-PCR of the TCR CDR3. MiXCR, run by TCRdb on the multiplex PCR reads, gives a single entry per CDR3 protein. The sample includes about 360,000 distinct CDR3 sequences, 13% of them seen just once. Sequencing was done on a sample of blood. The origin of the receptors is a woman younger than 30 with Graves' hyperthyroidism.

As to this clonotype: This may be a read error, as it is one base from a much larger clone. The CDR3 does not end in the conserved phenylalanine or tryptophan, so this is likely a read error. The CDR3 here is CSVVLDYEQYL. The CDR3 nucleotides are TGCAGCGTTGTTCTCGACTACGAGCAGTACCTC. The V call is TRBV29-1, the J call TRBJ2-7; D gene unclear. Trimming shortened V by 4 bases and J by 3 bases, and 7 bases separated the two germline ends. The CDR3 contains 11 residues. Germline V gives CDR1 SQVTM, CDR2 ANQGSEA.

The chain links TRBV20-1 to TRBJ1-5, with no clear D. V was cut by 3 bases and J by 0 bases, with 21 bases left in between. The CDR3 spans 18 residues. The V gene's germline CDR1 is DFQATT and CDR2 SNEGSKA (reference sequence). In DNA, the CDR3 is TGCAGTGCTAGCTTTCCCTTAGACACAGCCTATAGCAATCAGCCCCAGCATTTT. Encoded protein: CSASFPLDTAYSNQPQHF.

This chain connects TRBV19 to TRBJ2-7; TRBD1 aligns across 7 bases. V lost 7 bases, J lost 6 bases, and 12 bases stayed unmatched. From germline, CDR1 is LNHDA and CDR2 SQIVND (reference sequence). The CDR3 runs to 14 residues. The CDR3 DNA is TGTGCCAGTACCTCCGGACAGGTATTCGGCGAGCAGTACTTC. As protein: CASTSGQVFGEQYF.

In its sample, this clonotype was seen many times. The chain has TRBV2 and TRBJ1-1; D not resolved. Trimming stripped 8 bases from V and 9 bases from J, with 13 bases between. This CDR3 comprises 11 residues. Germline V CDR1 and CDR2: SNHLY, FYNNEI. CDR3: CASGGGGKAFF. The CDR3, as DNA: TGTGCCAGCGGCGGAGGTGGGAAAGCTTTCTTT.

Worth noting for this clonotype: This clone may be a read error of a much larger clone one base away. Written as DNA, the CDR3 is TGTGCCAGTAGTAGCAGGGTTCCCGACGAGCAGTTCTTC. Protein: CASSSRVPDEQFF. The chain combines TRBV19 with TRBJ2-1, with a possible D match to TRBD1 (5 bases). V was clipped by 4 bases and J by 10 bases, with 14 bases between them. Germline-derived CDR1 and CDR2 are LNHDA and SQIVND (reference sequence). This CDR3 spans 13 amino acids. The whole variable domain, filled in from reference TRBV19 and TRBJ2-1, reads DGGITQSPKYLFRKEGQNVTLSCEQNLNHDAMYWYRQDPGQGLRLIYYSQIVNDFQKGDIAEGYSVSREKKESFPLTVTSAQKNPTAFYLCASSSRVPDEQFFGPGTRLTVL.

Many counts were recorded for this clonotype. This rearrangement joins TRBV6-2 or TRBV6-3 to TRBJ2-1, with 7 bases matching TRBD2. From germline, CDR1 is MNHEY and CDR2 SVGEGT. V dropped 6 bases and J dropped 6; count of bases not matched to a gene: 8. The CDR3 sequence is 14 residues long. Written as DNA, the CDR3 is TGTGCCAGCAGCATAGCGGGCCCCACCAATGAGCAGTTCTTC. Amino acid sequence: CASSIAGPTNEQFF.

On this clonotype: A much larger clone lies one base from this, so it may be a read error. This CDR3 is missing its conserved last phenylalanine or tryptophan, likely due to a read error. V usage is TRBV30 and J usage is TRBJ1-1, with D unclear. Trimming left V 0 bases short and J 10 bases short, with 12 bases between. CDR1 GTSNPN and CDR2 SVGIG come from the germline V gene (reference sequence). The CDR3 extends over 12 amino acids. The CDR3 region has the DNA TGTGCCTGGAGTGTCGTGGATGGTGGAGCTTTCCTT. Encoded protein: CAWSVVDGGAFL.

This clonotype was detected many times. J is TRBJ1-5 and V is TRBV28; D not resolved. CDR3 length equals 15 residues. Trimming removed 5 bases at V and 2 bases at J, with 13 bases between. Germline V lookup: CDR1 MDHEN, CDR2 SYDVKM. CDR3 bases: TGTGCCAGCAGTCCTTACGACACTGGCAATCAGCCCCAGCATTTT. It codes for CASSPYDTGNQPQHF.

This clonotype appeared a few times. The chain uses TRBV4-2 and TRBJ1-4; D possibly corresponds to TRBD1 (6 bases). This CDR3 is built from 15 residues. In germline, CDR1 is LGHNA, CDR2 YNFKEQ. The V gene lost 1 base and the J gene lost 8 bases, with 14 bases spanning the gap. The CDR3 nucleotides are TGTGCCAGCAGCCAAGTGGGGGGGGCAGGAGAAAAACTGTTTTTT. Its translation is CASSQVGGAGEKLFF.

This chain connects TRBV9 to TRBJ1-2; no clear D gene. Germline V CDR1 and CDR2: SGDLS, YYNGEE. The CDR3 loop spans 16 amino acids. V dropped 3 bases and J dropped 8 bases, with 23 bases sitting between them. Here the CDR3 reads CASSAASQGPGGGYTF. The CDR3 DNA is TGTGCCAGCAGCGCTGCGTCTCAAGGCCCTGGAGGAGGCTACACCTTC.

This clonotype has ten or more counts. The chain uses TRBV6-1 and TRBJ1-2; D remains ambiguous. V lost 5 bases and J lost 5, with 9 bases in between. The CDR3 has 12 residues. Looked up from germline, CDR1 is MNHNS and CDR2 is SASEGT. The CDR3 region is CASSFDTYGYTF. The CDR3 DNA is TGTGCCAGCAGTTTCGACACATATGGCTACACCTTC.

This clonotype has at least ten counts. This chain links TRBV28 with TRBJ1-5; D gene unclear. Deletions cut 2 bases from V and 5 bases from J, with 22 bases between. In germline, CDR1 is MDHEN, CDR2 SYDVKM. The CDR3 is 18 residues long. CDR3 bases: TGTGCCAGCAGTTTAGGGGTCGGTATAACGGGCCGCGATCAGCCCCAGCATTTT. This translates into CASSLGVGITGRDQPQHF.

V and J are TRBV5-1 and TRBJ2-7; maybe TRBD1 (6 bases). The CDR3 is 14 amino acids. The V gene lost 0 bases and the J gene lost 2 bases, with 9 bases spanning the gap. Germline assignment: CDR1 SGHRS and CDR2 YFSETQ. The CDR3 DNA reads as TGCGCCAGCAGCTTGGACGGGACACCCTACGAGCAGTACTTC. It encodes CASSLDGTPYEQYF.

This clonotype was counted ten times or more. The chain is built from TRBV11-2 and TRBJ1-6; no firm D call. The CDR3 covers 14 residues. CDR1 is SGHAT, CDR2 FQNNGV, per germline. V was pared by 4 bases and J by 8 bases, with 12 bases between. CDR3 in amino acids: CASSSGFLDSPLHF. The CDR3 DNA sequence: TGTGCCAGCAGCTCAGGTTTCCTGGATTCACCCCTCCACTTT. The full variable domain, rest sourced from reference TRBV11-2 and TRBJ1-6, is EAGVAQSPRYKIIEKRQSVAFWCNPISGHATLYWYQQILGQGPKLLIQFQNNGVVDDSQLPKDRFSAERLKGVDSTLKIQPAKLEDSAVYLCASSSGFLDSPLHFGNGTRLTVT.

This clonotype was seen at least ten times. The rearrangement links TRBV2 to TRBJ1-2; 7 bases match TRBD1. Germline assignment: CDR1 SNHLY and CDR2 FYNNEI. The CDR3 has 12 residues. V lost 4 bases and J lost 5; bases outside the gene matches: 1. The CDR3 reads CASSAQGYGYTF. In DNA form, the CDR3 reads TGTGCCAGCAGTGCACAGGGGTATGGCTACACCTTC.

In this sample, this clonotype turned up a few times. The CDR3 protein is CASSIQGQGVYTEAFF. CDR3 DNA: TGTGCCAGTAGTATACAGGGACAGGGGGTATACACTGAAGCTTTCTTT. The chain uses TRBV19 and TRBJ1-1, with 11 positions matching TRBD1. Germline V gene lookup returns CDR1 LNHDA and CDR2 SQIVND (reference sequence). V lost 2 bases to trimming and J lost 3 bases; unmatched junction nucleotides: 5. The CDR3 has 16 amino acids.

This clonotype was picked up many times. The chain has TRBV11-2 and TRBJ1-4; D not resolved. From germline, CDR1 is SGHAT and CDR2 FQNNGV. There are 15 residues in the CDR3. V shed 1 base and J shed 7 bases, with 13 bases lying between them. The CDR3 sequence: CASSLGPDMAEKLFF. CDR3 nucleotides: TGTGCCAGCAGCTTAGGCCCCGACATGGCTGAAAAACTGTTTTTT.

This clonotype was seen repeatedly, ten times or more. The J gene is TRBJ2-5, the V gene TRBV20-1, with 8 bases matching TRBD2. Germline loops: CDR1 DFQATT, CDR2 SNEGSKA (reference sequence). Germline trimming cut 3 bases from V and 2 bases from J; bases unmatched to any gene: 14. The CDR3 has 17 amino acids. The CDR3 DNA is TGCAGTGCTAGGCTCCTGGGACTAGAGGGGGGTCAAGAGACCCAGTACTTC. It translates to CSARLLGLEGGQETQYF.

This clonotype showed up many times. The chain has TRBV10-3 and TRBJ2-2, with D possibly matching TRBD2 (6 bases). The V and J ends lost 3 bases and 3 bases respectively, with 11 bases between them. The CDR3 extends over 15 amino acids. In germline, CDR1 is ENHRY, CDR2 SYGVKD. CDR3 coding DNA: TGTGCCATCAGTGATGGGGGGAGTTACACCGGGGAGCTGTTTTTT. Its protein is CAISDGGSYTGELFF.

This clonotype has ten or more counts. The chain combines TRBV9 with TRBJ1-1; D gene unclear. V lost 2 bases, J lost 2 bases, and 7 bases lay in between. The CDR3 spans 13 residues. CDR1 SGDLS and CDR2 YYNGEE come from the germline V gene. CDR3 nucleotide sequence: TGTGCCAGCAGCGTGGACCTAAACACTGAAGCTTTCTTT. It specifies CASSVDLNTEAFF.

Comments on this clonotype: With a much larger clone just one base away, this may be a read error. V and J are TRBV12-3 or TRBV12-4 and TRBJ2-2; 9 nucleotides align to TRBD2. The CDR3 is made up of 13 amino acids. In DNA form, the CDR3 reads TGTGCCATCAGTTTAGCGGGAGCCGGGGAGCTGTTTTTT. It codes for CAISLAGAGELFF.

The table lists this clonotype with many counts. The CDR3 sequence is CASSYQDYNEQFF. The CDR3 nucleotides read TGTGCCAGCAGTTACCAAGACTACAATGAGCAGTTCTTC. The chain couples TRBV6-5 to TRBJ2-1; D unclear. Germline CDR1 is MNHEY and CDR2 is SVGAGI. The CDR3 is 13 residues long. Trimming removed 2 bases at V and 3 bases at J, with 5 bases between.

Remarks on this clonotype: A much bigger clone sits one base away, suggesting this may be a read error. The V and J genes are TRBV12-3 or TRBV12-4 and TRBJ1-1, with D possibly matching TRBD1 (6 bases). V was pared by 4 bases and J by 3 bases, with 9 bases between. CDR3 length equals 13 residues. CDR3 sequence (DNA): TGTGCCAGCAGTTCCAGGGGAGACACTGAAGCTTTCTTT. Encoded protein: CASSSRGDTEAFF.

In this sample, this clonotype turned up many times. The chain combines TRBV7-9 with TRBJ1-2; D not certain. V lost 5 bases and J lost 6, with 7 bases in between. The germline V gene encodes CDR1 SEHNR and CDR2 FQNEAQ (reference sequence). The CDR3 contains 11 residues. The CDR3 is CASSLTDGYTF. In nucleotides, the CDR3 is TGTGCCAGCAGCCTGACGGATGGCTACACCTTC.

This clonotype was picked up one time. Possible read error: a much larger clone is one base away. CDR3 protein: CASTESLYDQYF. The CDR3 DNA reads as TGTGCCAGTACGGAGAGCCTCTACGATCAGTACTTC. J is TRBJ2-7 and V is TRBV6-4; D is unclear. Germline CDR1 MRHNA, CDR2 SNTAGT. The CDR3 spans 12 residues.

This clonotype was seen repeatedly, ten times or more. The rearrangement uses TRBV5-5 and TRBJ2-7, with 10 bases identical to TRBD1. Germline V gives CDR1 SGHKS, CDR2 YYEKEE (reference sequence). This CDR3 is 15 amino acids long. The V and J ends lost 2 bases and 3 bases, in that order; junction bases with no gene match: 5. For the CDR3, the DNA is TGTGCCAGCAGCTTTCCGGGACAGGGGAGCTACGAGCAGTACTTC. This sequence encodes CASSFPGQGSYEQYF.

The sample holds many counts of this clonotype. The chain links TRBV30 to TRBJ1-3; no definite D call. Germline V CDR1 and CDR2: GTSNPN, SVGIG (reference sequence). Trimming took 6 bases from V and 0 from J, leaving 15 bases between them. CDR3 size: 15 residues. The DNA for the CDR3 is TGTGCCTGCTCCCTAGCACGGGTCTCTGGAAACACCATATATTTT. It encodes CACSLARVSGNTIYF.

In its sample, this clonotype was seen a few times. The J gene is TRBJ2-6, the V gene TRBV20-1; TRBD1 matches at 8 bases. V gave up 3 bases and J gave up 4 bases; unmatched junction bases: 5. The CDR3 loop spans 15 amino acids. Looked up from germline, CDR1 is DFQATT and CDR2 is SNEGSKA (reference sequence). The DNA for the CDR3 is TGCAGTGCTAGCAATGGACAGGGAGGGGCCAACGTCCTGACTTTC. Its protein is CSASNGQGGANVLTF.

This clonotype was seen at least ten times. The chain carries TRBV20-1 and TRBJ1-5; possible D gene TRBD1, 5 bases. The CDR3 loop spans 12 amino acids. V lost 4 bases, J lost 4 bases, and 8 bases lay in between. Germline values: CDR1 DFQATT, CDR2 SNEGSKA (reference sequence). CDR3 sequence (DNA): TGCAGTGCTACCGAGGGGAATCAGCCCCAGCATTTT. The encoded protein is CSATEGNQPQHF.

This clonotype was seen many times. The chain recombines TRBV2 with TRBJ2-5; 13 bases are shared with TRBD2. CDR1 SNHLY and CDR2 FYNNEI come from the germline V gene. V gave up 6 bases and J gave up 5 bases; unmatched junction bases: 9. The CDR3 sequence is 16 residues long. DNA of the CDR3: TGTGCCAGCAGACAGGGGCCGACTAGCGGGAGGGAGACCCAGTACTTC. It specifies CASRQGPTSGRETQYF.

This clonotype was recorded at least ten times. J is TRBJ2-1 and V is TRBV12-3 or TRBV12-4, with 11 bases aligning to TRBD2. The CDR3 loop spans 15 amino acids. The V gene end was trimmed by 1 base and the J gene end by 7 bases; junction bases not matched to a gene: 3. CDR3: CASSLGTSGHNEQFF. As DNA, the CDR3 is TGTGCCAGCAGTTTAGGGACTAGCGGGCATAATGAGCAGTTCTTC.